The T cell receptor beta chain described here comes from a study of T cells in localized non-small cell lung cancer. The CDR3 consists of 13 residues. Looked up from germline, CDR1 is SQVTM and CDR2 is ANQGSEA. V lost 3 bases and J lost 4, with 9 bases in between. As concerns this clone: Its antigen is not identified.

Study results and caveats: Without multi-region sequencing, intratumor heterogeneity could not be excluded. Tumor showed lower T cell clonality than uninvolved adjacent lung, where it was highest. Longer overall survival was associated with a higher density of T cells in the blood.

Profiling relied on immunoSEQ multiplex PCR, and the TCRdb table lists in-frame clones only, not all of them. This sample has 13,000 to 15,000 clones, with around 82% found just once. This TCR came from a female donor over 55 with stage I squamous cell lung carcinoma. The chain recombines TRBV29-1 with TRBJ1-4; the D gene is possibly TRBD1 (6 bases). Sequences were derived from peripheral blood, sampled before any cancer treatment. The CDR3 loop reads CSVENRDNEKLFF. The DNA for the CDR3 is TGCAGCGTTGAGAACAGGGATAATGAAAAACTGTTTTTT.